The clone carrying this T cell receptor beta chain was seen only a few times. The CDR3 sequence is 11 residues long. V lost 8 bases to trimming and J lost 3 bases, with 8 bases between them. CDR1 MDHEN and CDR2 SYDVKM come from the germline V gene. Each CDR3 protein is one row after TCRdb ran MiXCR on the reads. The top ten clones hold approximately 1.8% of a sample with fewer than 250,000 distinct CDR3 sequences, over 9% of them seen once. The data were obtained in a study of T cell repertoires in cytomegalovirus infection. The clonotype was recovered from a human donor in good health (CMV status not recorded). Some clones in this sample may be carry-over from other donors' samples. V usage is TRBV28 and J usage is TRBJ2-7; D not resolved. The sequencing sample was made of PBMCs. CDR3 sequence reads: CASLDRYEQYF. CDR3 coding DNA: TGTGCCAGCCTGGACCGCTACGAGCAGTACTTC. The full variable domain, completed using reference TRBV28 and TRBJ2-7, is DVKVTQSSRYLVKRTGEKVFLECVQDMDHENMFWYRQDPGLGLRLIYFSYDVKMKEKGDIPEGYSVSREKKERFSLILESASTNQTSMYLCASLDRYEQYFGPGTRLTVT.